The 24 T cell receptor beta chains below come from one sample, sequenced in a study of blood T cells in healthy people across ages. Primed by a sample-barcoded 5' primer and a J-beta primer mix, a second PCR proceeded for about 6 to 12 cycles. TCRdb re-derived calls from the 5' RACE reads in MiXCR, one entry per CDR3 protein. The sample has 600,000 to 1,000,000 distinct CDR3 sequences; roughly 25% are singletons. This sample also appeared in a second study, on T cells of mothers and their children.

What was sequenced was blood. The receptors derive from a boy aged 5-17 years in good health.

This clonotype was detected only a few times. V gene TRBV19 combines with J gene TRBJ2-3, with 9 bases that match TRBD1. Germline CDR1 and CDR2: LNHDA and SQIVND (reference sequence). The CDR3 totals 15 residues. V was clipped by 3 bases and J by 2 bases; unmatched bases: 3. The CDR3 spells CASSIGDRDTDTQYF. The CDR3 DNA is TGTGCCAGTAGTATCGGGGACAGGGACACAGATACGCAGTATTTT.

The chain has TRBV28 and TRBJ1-4; 8 nucleotides agree with TRBD1. J lost 10 bases, V lost 3 bases, and 10 bases had no gene match. This CDR3 spans 15 amino acids. Germline V gene data show CDR1 as MDHEN and CDR2 as SYDVKM. The CDR3 coding sequence is TGTGCCAGCAGTTTTTTGGGGCAGGGGGCCGGAAAACTGTTTTTT. Its protein product is CASSFLGQGAGKLFF. Looking up the rest from reference TRBV28 and TRBJ1-4 gives the full variable domain: DVKVTQSSRYLVKRTGEKVFLECVQDMDHENMFWYRQDPGLGLRLIYFSYDVKMKEKGDIPEGYSVSREKKERFSLILESASTNQTSMYLCASSFLGQGAGKLFFGSGTQLSVL.

This clonotype showed up many times. The gene calls are TRBV7-9 and TRBJ1-1, with 8 bases identical to TRBD1. V trimming: 2 bases; J trimming: 3 bases; junction bases outside the gene matches: 2. This CDR3 has 14 residues. CDR1 SEHNR and CDR2 FQNEAQ come from the germline V gene (reference sequence). In DNA form, the CDR3 reads TGTGCCAGCAGCTTACAGGGGGCGGACACTGAAGCTTTCTTT. Protein: CASSLQGADTEAFF. The whole variable domain, remainder taken from reference TRBV7-9 and TRBJ1-1, is DTGVSQNPRHKITKRGQNVTFRCDPISEHNRLYWYRQTLGQGPEFLTYFQNEAQLEKSRLLSDRFSAERPKGSFSTLEIQRTEQGDSAMYLCASSLQGADTEAFFGQGTRLTVV.

The table lists this clonotype with a few counts. CDR3 coding DNA: TGCGCCAGCAGCTTGGAGGCAGTGCAGTACTTC. It encodes CASSLEAVQYF. The J gene is TRBJ2-7, the V gene TRBV5-1; no definite D call. Trimming took 0 bases from V and 9 from J, leaving 7 bases between them. The CDR3 extends over 11 amino acids. Per germline, CDR1 SGHRS and CDR2 YFSETQ.

This clonotype was observed a few times. The V call is TRBV20-1, the J call TRBJ2-2; D assignment may be TRBD1 or TRBD2 (5 bases each). The V gene's germline CDR1 is DFQATT and CDR2 SNEGSKA (reference sequence). Trimming left V 1 base short and J 6 bases short, with 18 bases between. This CDR3 is 16 amino acids long. CDR3 coding DNA: TGCAGTGCTAGAGTTTGGGACCCCGAGGGCCCCGGGGAGCTGTTTTTT. It encodes CSARVWDPEGPGELFF.

The rearrangement uses TRBV20-1 and TRBJ2-5, with a weak D call TRBD2 (7 bases). The J call may be mistaken, given a closer DNA end match to TRBJ2-7. This CDR3 region has 15 residues. Germline V gene lookup returns CDR1 DFQATT and CDR2 SNEGSKA (reference sequence). CDR3 nucleotide sequence: TGCAGTGCTTTAGGGGGGCTAGCGGACACCTACGAGCAGTACTTC. Amino acids: CSALGGLADTYEQYF.

In regard to this clonotype: At one boundary the junction diverges from the germline segment, which might be a read error. The chain is built from TRBV28 and TRBJ2-3; 10 bases align to TRBD2. The CDR3 runs to 17 residues. Germline V gene lookup returns CDR1 MDHEN and CDR2 SYDVKM. The CDR3 loop reads CTSSPLLAGVPTDTQYF. The DNA for the CDR3 is TGTACCAGCAGTCCCCTTCTAGCGGGAGTCCCCACAGATACGCAGTATTTT.

This chain's CDR3 is CASSTEDLRVNNEKLFF. The CDR3 coding sequence is TGTGCCAGCAGTACCGAAGACCTGAGGGTTAATAATGAAAAACTGTTTTTT. V is TRBV6-6 and J is TRBJ1-4; D gene unclear. The CDR3 length is 17 residues. CDR1 MNHNY and CDR2 SVGAGI come from the germline V gene (reference sequence). The V end lost 5 bases, the J end lost 4 bases, and 20 bases lay between the germline ends.

The genes are TRBV7-9 and TRBJ2-5; 8 bases are a match to TRBD1. Germline loops: CDR1 SEHNR, CDR2 FQNEAQ (reference sequence). J lost 5 bases, V lost 7 bases, and 12 bases had no gene match. This CDR3 region has 15 residues. The CDR3 sequence is CASNSRDRSPETQYF. The CDR3 nucleotides read TGTGCCAGCAACTCCCGGGACAGGTCTCCCGAGACCCAGTACTTC.

The chain has TRBV6-2 or TRBV6-3 and TRBJ1-1; D remains unclear. Trimming stripped 2 bases from V and 5 bases from J, with 6 bases between. Germline-derived CDR1 and CDR2 are MNHEY and SVGEGT. The CDR3 loop spans 12 amino acids. The CDR3, as DNA: TGTGCCAGCAGTTACGGGTGGACTGAAGCTTTCTTT. It yields the protein CASSYGWTEAFF.

The table lists this clonotype with a few counts. The chain uses TRBV2 and TRBJ1-5; the D gene is possibly TRBD1 (6 bases). The CDR3 has 14 amino acids. Trimming pared 2 bases from V and 7 bases from J, leaving 12 bases between. Germline V gene sequence: CDR1 SNHLY, CDR2 FYNNEI. CDR3 loop: CASSENRVRQPQHF. CDR3 DNA: TGTGCCAGCAGTGAAAACAGGGTCCGGCAGCCCCAGCATTTT. The full variable domain, completed using reference TRBV2 and TRBJ1-5, is EPEVTQTPSHQVTQMGQEVILRCVPISNHLYFYWYRQILGQKVEFLVSFYNNEISEKSEIFDDQFSVERPDGSNFTLKIRSTKLEDSAMYFCASSENRVRQPQHFGDGTRLSIL.

This clonotype was counted only a few times. The chain joins TRBV7-2 to TRBJ2-5, with 7 bases matching TRBD2. V lost 3 bases, J lost 1 base, and 8 bases stayed unmatched. Germline V lookup: CDR1 SGHTA, CDR2 FQGNSA. The CDR3 has 16 amino acids. The CDR3 is CASSFLNSGSQETQYF. The CDR3 coding sequence is TGTGCCAGCAGCTTCCTCAATAGCGGGTCCCAAGAGACCCAGTACTTC.

This chain links TRBV12-3 or TRBV12-4 with TRBJ2-4; 7 bases match TRBD1. Unmatched junction bases numbered 4, after V lost 5 bases and J lost 6 bases. This CDR3 spans 13 amino acids. CDR3 sequence reads: CASSPTGSNIQYF. The CDR3 region has the DNA TGTGCCAGCAGTCCGACAGGGTCAAACATTCAGTACTTC.

The rearrangement links TRBV2 to TRBJ2-1; 7 nucleotides match TRBD2. The tail of the sequence fits TRBJ2-5 better, so the J call may be wrong. The CDR3 has 15 residues. Germline V gene lookup returns CDR1 SNHLY and CDR2 FYNNEI. Here the CDR3 DNA reads TGTGCCAGCAGCCGGGAGGCAGGCCCTCAAGAGACCCAGTACTTC. It specifies CASSREAGPQETQYF.

This clonotype was observed a handful of times. The chain recombines TRBV28 with TRBJ2-4, with D perhaps TRBD1 or TRBD2 (5 bases each). Trimming took 5 bases from V and 0 from J, leaving 11 bases between them. This CDR3 spans 15 amino acids. Germline V gives CDR1 MDHEN, CDR2 SYDVKM. The CDR3 bases are TGTGCCAGCAGTCACGGGGCTCTAGCCAAAAACATTCAGTACTTC. The encoded protein is CASSHGALAKNIQYF. Full variable domain (remainder filled in from reference TRBV28 and TRBJ2-4): DVKVTQSSRYLVKRTGEKVFLECVQDMDHENMFWYRQDPGLGLRLIYFSYDVKMKEKGDIPEGYSVSREKKERFSLILESASTNQTSMYLCASSHGALAKNIQYFGAGTRLSVL.

This clonotype was detected a few times. The rearrangement joins TRBV12-3 or TRBV12-4 to TRBJ2-2, with D possibly TRBD1 on 6 matching bases. The V end was cut by 6 bases, the J end by 7 bases, with 18 bases between. The CDR3 extends over 15 amino acids. CDR3 DNA: TGTGCCAGCAGAGCACTCCACAGGGTCGGCGGGGAGCTGTTTTTT. This encodes CASRALHRVGGELFF.

This chain uses TRBV6-2 or TRBV6-3 with TRBJ1-4; 8 nucleotides line up with TRBD1. Looked up from germline, CDR1 is MNHEY and CDR2 is SVGEGT. V lost 5 bases, J lost 10 bases, and 3 bases stayed unmatched. This CDR3 has 12 residues. For the CDR3, the DNA is TGTGCCAGCAGTCAAGGGACAGGAAAACTGTTTTTT. This gives the protein CASSQGTGKLFF.

This clonotype has a handful of counts. J is TRBJ2-5 and V is TRBV25-1, with D maybe TRBD1 (5 bases). The CDR3 extends over 16 amino acids. Germline V CDR1 and CDR2: MGHDK, SYGVNS. Trimming took off 1 base at V and 2 bases at J, with 14 bases between the two ends. Here the CDR3 reads CASSEFTGRAQETQYF. The DNA of the CDR3 is TGTGCCAGCAGTGAATTCACGGGCAGGGCGCAAGAGACCCAGTACTTC.

This clonotype was seen only a few times. The chain carries TRBV6-2 or TRBV6-3 and TRBJ2-5, with a weak D call TRBD1 (6 bases). The J call may not be correct, given that the DNA end is closer to TRBJ2-7. The CDR3 contains 12 residues. Germline lookup yields CDR1 MNHEY and CDR2 SVGEGT. DNA for the CDR3: TGTGCCAGCACAGCGGACAGCTACGAGCAGTACTTC. It encodes CASTADSYEQYF.

This clonotype was found a few times. One junction end does not reproduce the germline sequence, and a read error may be involved. V usage is TRBV3-1 and J usage is TRBJ2-1; 8 bases match TRBD2. This CDR3 is 13 amino acids long. Per the germline V gene, CDR1 is LGHDT and CDR2 is YNNKEL (reference sequence). The CDR3 DNA reads TGTGCCAGCAGCCACGATAGCGGGGTAGGCACCCTCTTC. This translates into CASSHDSGVGTLF.

This clonotype was seen more than once but under ten times. This rearrangement joins TRBV5-1 to TRBJ1-3, with 9 bases aligning to TRBD1. Germline CDR1 reads SGHRS; CDR2 reads YFSETQ. The CDR3 covers 15 residues. V lost 4 bases, J lost 2 bases, and 4 bases stayed unmatched. In DNA, the CDR3 is TGCGCCAGCAGCCTGACAGGGGGAACTGGAAACACCATATATTTT. It yields the protein CASSLTGGTGNTIYF.

The chain has TRBV28 and TRBJ2-5; 8 bases agree with TRBD2. The assigned J gene may be wrong: the sequence end matches TRBJ2-1 better. This CDR3 is built from 14 residues. Looked up from germline, CDR1 is MDHEN and CDR2 is SYDVKM. The CDR3 sequence: CASVEVGTRDEQFF. The DNA of the CDR3 is TGTGCCAGCGTCGAGGTGGGGACTAGAGACGAGCAGTTCTTC.

A note on this clonotype: Given a much more abundant clone one base away, this may be a read error. This rearrangement joins TRBV24-1 to TRBJ2-4, with D unclear. The CDR3 totals 13 residues. The V gene's germline CDR1 is KGHDR and CDR2 SFDVKD. The CDR3 DNA reads TGTACCACCAGTGATTCGGTCATACCCATTCAGTACTTC. Residues: CTTSDSVIPIQYF.

The gene calls are TRBV7-2 and TRBJ2-2; D might be TRBD1 (6 bases). The CDR3 has 15 amino acids. V was cut by 2 bases and J by 6 bases, with 13 bases left in between. Germline CDR1 is SGHTA and CDR2 is FQGNSA. The CDR3 nucleotides are TGTGCCAGCAGCTTAAGTGGGGGCGATGCCGGGGAGCTGTTTTTT. Amino acid sequence: CASSLSGGDAGELFF.